The TCR beta chain under discussion was sequenced for a study of T cells in Graves' hyperthyroidism and ophthalmopathy (dated by TCRdb to about 2019). As for the study more broadly: Peripheral blood samples were taken at the time of initial diagnosis, prior to any treatment. In roughly six Graves' hyperthyroidism patients, the study also compared T-cell repertoires from thyroid tissue with T-cell repertoires from blood. According to the paper, TCR Vbeta CDR3 sequencing was carried out on approximately 140 peripheral blood samples, which came from 40 to 45 ophthalmopathy, around 74 hyperthyroidism and about 17 progressor patients. Following sampling, methimazole starting at 30 mg daily was given to hyperthyroidism patients, and high-dose intravenous methylprednisolone was given to ophthalmopathy patients. An independent validation cohort of fewer than 20 hyperthyroidism patients and 17 patients who later progressed to ophthalmopathy tested prospective prediction of ophthalmopathy. To identify TCR V-J signatures that set the groups apart, the researchers used a discovery cohort of 100 patients, made up of roughly 45 with Graves' ophthalmopathy and 57 with stable Graves' hyperthyroidism. The 95 to 100 discovery patients were divided at random into training and test sets in a 7:3 ratio. Overall study outcomes, separate from this receptor: In validation, progression to ophthalmopathy was predicted by the model with nearly 71% sensitivity and around 75% specificity, a median of about 6 months before onset. Sample size was not statistically predetermined, and investigators were not blinded to group allocation. Most expanded thyroid clonotypes (frequency above 0.001) were also found in blood, which suggests that blood repertoires may mirror thyroid immune responses. Ophthalmopathy was separated from stable hyperthyroidism by a 13 V-J signature model, with about 86% sensitivity and around 81% specificity obtained in cross-validation and 80%/75% obtained in testing.

Its CDR3 holds 17 amino acids, cysteine through phenylalanine. Here the CDR3 DNA is all that survives: 51 bases in frame from base 1. Relative to germline, V is 5 bases shorter and J is 0 bases shorter, with 19 bases between their ends. Based on the germline V gene, the CDR1 and CDR2 sequences are MDHEN and SYDVKM. TCR beta CDR3 regions were amplified from RNA transcripts. The first round of RT-PCR for the TCR CDR3 was performed with the HTBI primer set and the Qiagen OneStep RT-PCR kit. A second multiplex PCR round built the libraries, followed by size selection and purification. Libraries were sequenced paired-end with 100 bp reads on an Illumina HiSeq2000. Concerning the study's data processing: SOAPnuke was used to process the raw data, removing reads that contained adapters or uncalled bases, had a mean Phred below 15, or lacked an exact match to the constant primer or identifier. COPE v1.2.5 was used to merge high-quality paired reads, and clonotypes were defined as unique nucleotide sequences. MiTCR v1.1 was used to align clonotypes to the IMGT TRBV, TRBD and TRBJ reference segments. The analysis was restricted to V-J combinations with a frequency above 0.0001, which together covered around 99% of the repertoires. A TCS score was defined as the ratio between F50 (clonal expansion) and ExV (chaos), using BLOSUM62-based TCRdist between CDR3 peptides within each V-J. Welch's t-statistics and random forest reduced around 520 V-J features to roughly 13, which were used in a naive Bayes classifier (R e1071). The raw public data were reprocessed by TCRdb itself: fastp quality trimming at Q25, MiXCR clonotype calling, in-frame beta chains only. When rows share a CDR3 protein, they turn into one entry using the most common DNA and genes. The V and J calls come from TCRdb's annotation, not from the publication. This sample holds 500,000 to 550,000 distinct CDR3 sequences; less than 25% were observed only once. The top ten constitute more than 25% of the sample.

The sample holds one count of this clonotype. Its antigen is currently not known. No qualities accompany the bases; no much larger clone lies one base away. A read on its own is weak evidence. A patient counted as having stable Graves' hyperthyroidism if no progression to ophthalmopathy occurred over 18 months of follow-up. Hyperthyroidism patients were newly diagnosed, with disease duration under 2 months, and aged 18 to 65 years. Patients with uncontrolled infections, other autoimmune diseases, pregnancy or lactation were excluded. Diagnoses were based on clinical symptoms, serum thyroxine and TRAb, thyroid ultrasound and orbital computed tomography. PBMCs were isolated from approximately 10 ml of fresh peripheral blood by Ficoll-Paque density gradient centrifugation. Total RNA was extracted with Trizol reagent, and quality was checked on an Agilent 2100 Bioanalyzer.

The sequence joins TRBV28 to TRBJ1-2, with the D gene uncertain. The material sequenced was blood. This TCR derives from a man between 18 and 29 years old with Graves' hyperthyroidism. The CDR3 protein is CASSPLRVIPPNYGYTF. The DNA is TGTGCCAGCAGTCCGCTAAGGGTTATACCCCCTAACTATGGCTACACCTTC.